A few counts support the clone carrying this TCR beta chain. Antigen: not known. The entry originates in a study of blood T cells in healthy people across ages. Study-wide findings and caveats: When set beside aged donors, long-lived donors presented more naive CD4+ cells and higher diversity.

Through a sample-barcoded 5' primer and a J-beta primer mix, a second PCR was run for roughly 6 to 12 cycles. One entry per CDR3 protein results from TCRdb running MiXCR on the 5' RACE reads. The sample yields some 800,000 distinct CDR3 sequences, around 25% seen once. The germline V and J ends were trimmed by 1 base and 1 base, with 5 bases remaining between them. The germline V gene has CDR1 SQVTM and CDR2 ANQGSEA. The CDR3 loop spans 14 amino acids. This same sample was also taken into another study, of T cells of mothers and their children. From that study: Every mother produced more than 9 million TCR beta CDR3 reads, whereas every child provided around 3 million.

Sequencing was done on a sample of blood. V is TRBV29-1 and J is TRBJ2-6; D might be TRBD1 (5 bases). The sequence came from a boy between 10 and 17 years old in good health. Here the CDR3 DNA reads TGCAGCGTTGAAGCAGGGTCTGGGGCCAACGTCCTGACTTTC. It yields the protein CSVEAGSGANVLTF.